One sample yielded the 27 T cell receptor beta chains listed below, sequenced in a study of Tregs in tolerant kidney transplant recipients. The method was immunoSEQ multiplex PCR; TCRdb's version includes in-frame clones alone and lacks a portion of them. Its table records 30,000 to 35,000 clones. The sample here was CD8+ T cells from blood, taken before the transplant. These receptors originate from a human donor who received a combined kidney and bone marrow transplant.

Worth noting for this clone: The sequence runs out 3 residues before the end of the CDR3; the remainder is reconstructed from the germline J gene. The V call is TRBV2, the J call TRBJ2-7; 7 bases map to TRBD1. The CDR3 spans 13 residues. The germline V gene encodes CDR1 SNHLY and CDR2 FYNNEI. The J segment lost 1 base and the V segment lost 10 bases, leaving 7 bases of the junction unmatched. CDR3 residues: CATIDRVSYEQYF. The sequenced part of the CDR3 DNA is TGTGCCACTATAGACAGGGTTTCCTACGAG. Looking up the rest from reference TRBV2 and TRBJ2-7 gives the full variable domain: EPEVTQTPSHQVTQMGQEVILRCVPISNHLYFYWYRQILGQKVEFLVSFYNNEISEKSEIFDDQFSVERPDGSNFTLKIRSTKLEDSAMYFCATIDRVSYEQYFGPGTRLTVT.

About this clone itself: The DNA ends 3 residues before the CDR3 does, and the rest of the CDR3 is filled in from the germline J gene. The V and J genes are TRBV7-6 and TRBJ1-1; weak D call: TRBD1 (6 bases). Looked up from germline, CDR1 is SGHVS and CDR2 is FNYEAQ. V gave up 0 bases and J gave up 0 bases, with 11 bases separating them. The length of the CDR3 is 16 residues. The CDR3 protein is CASSLAGGALNTEAFF. The part of the CDR3 DNA that was read is TGTGCCAGCAGCTTAGCGGGGGGGGCTCTGAACACTGAA.

Note on this clone: The read ends 3 residues early relative to the CDR3; the germline J gene fills the gap. J is TRBJ1-1 and V is TRBV7-9; D uncertain. The CDR3 runs to 12 residues. Germline CDR1 SEHNR, CDR2 FQNEAQ (reference sequence). V was cut by 4 bases and J by 1 base, with 4 bases left in between. CDR3 DNA (partial): TGTGCCAGCAGCTCAAAGAACACTGAA. Translation: CASSSKNTE. The CDR3 in its entirety is CASSSKNTEAFF. The full variable domain, in which reference TRBV7-9 and TRBJ1-1 provide the parts outside the CDR3, is DTGVSQNPRHKITKRGQNVTFRCDPISEHNRLYWYRQTLGQGPEFLTYFQNEAQLEKSRLLSDRFSAERPKGSFSTLEIQRTEQGDSAMYLCASSSKNTEAFFGQGTRLTVV.

About this clone: The sequenced fragment ends 3 residues before the CDR3 boundary, so the rest is inferred from the germline J gene. The chain links TRBV7-8 to TRBJ1-4; D is possibly TRBD1 (5 bases). CDR1 is SGHVS, CDR2 FQNEAQ, per germline. The CDR3 sequence is 12 residues long. V gave up 7 bases and J gave up 4 bases, with 7 bases separating them. The DNA read from the CDR3 is TGTGCCAGCATCGACAGTAATGAAAAA. Protein: CASIDSNEK. The whole CDR3 protein reads CASIDSNEKLFF.

As concerns this clone: The read gets to within 3 residues of the CDR3 end, and the germline J gene fills in the rest. The J gene is TRBJ1-1, the V gene TRBV30; possibly TRBD1 for D (5 bases). Germline values: CDR1 GTSNPN, CDR2 SVGIG (reference sequence). CDR3 length equals 11 residues. Trimming removed 3 bases from V and 5 bases from J, with 7 bases in between. CDR3 in amino acids: CAWRGGTEAFF. The sequenced part of the CDR3 DNA is TGTGCCTGGAGGGGGGGGACTGAA.

CDR3 in amino acids: CASRPRDTYSEKLFF. The covered CDR3 bases are TGTGCCAGTAGACCTCGGGACACCTATAGTGAAAAA. The rearrangement links TRBV19 to TRBJ1-4; D possibly corresponds to TRBD1 (6 bases). Sequencing ends 3 residues short of the CDR3 end; the germline J gene provides the rest. The CDR3 runs to 15 residues. Trimming pared 6 bases from V and 7 bases from J, leaving 18 bases between. Germline CDR1 reads LNHDA; CDR2 reads SQIVND (reference sequence).

CDR3 sequence reads: CAGGWADSSYGYTF. CDR3 DNA, as far as it was read: TGTGCCGGGGGCTGGGCCGATTCTAGCTATGGC. The J gene is TRBJ1-2, the V gene TRBV30, with D perhaps TRBD1 (6 bases). With the read ending 3 residues before the CDR3 end, the germline J gene is used to fill in that end. This CDR3 comprises 14 residues. Per germline, CDR1 GTSNPN and CDR2 SVGIG (reference sequence). Trimming cost V 8 bases and J 4 bases, with 20 bases left between them.

On this clone itself: The read ends 3 residues before the CDR3 terminus; that terminus is restored from the germline J gene. This chain connects TRBV5-6 to TRBJ2-2, with 7 bases aligning to TRBD1. V gave up 7 bases and J gave up 3 bases; unmatched junction bases: 9. This CDR3 region has 15 residues. The germline V gene has CDR1 SGHDT and CDR2 YYEEEE. Incomplete CDR3 DNA: TGTGCCAGCCCTGGACAGGCCTCGGACACCGGGGAG. Encoded protein: CASPGQASDTGE. The whole CDR3 protein reads CASPGQASDTGELFF.

Note on this clone: Read data end 3 residues before the CDR3 end; the end is taken from the germline J gene. The J gene is TRBJ1-2, the V gene TRBV20-1; D may be TRBD1 (5 bases). V lost 2 bases and J 3 bases, leaving 13 bases between the germline ends. This CDR3 contains 14 residues. Germline V lookup: CDR1 DFQATT, CDR2 SNEGSKA (reference sequence). The sequenced CDR3 bases are TGCAGTGCTAGAAAGCAGGGCGATGACTATGGC. Its translation is CSARKQGDDYG. The whole CDR3 reads CSARKQGDDYGYTF.

The sequenced part of the CDR3 DNA is TGTGCCAGCAGCTTGCCGGGGAACACTGAA. It codes for CASSLPGNTE. The full-length CDR3 reads as CASSLPGNTEAFF. The chain uses TRBV7-9 and TRBJ1-1, with no clear D. The read falls 3 residues short of the CDR3 end, and the missing part is taken from the germline J gene. Per germline, CDR1 SEHNR and CDR2 FQNEAQ (reference sequence). The CDR3 has 13 residues. V lost 3 bases, J lost 1 base, and 6 bases lay in between.

A word on this clone: The sequenced fragment ends 3 residues before the CDR3 boundary, so the rest is inferred from the germline J gene. The chain combines TRBV19 with TRBJ1-2, with TRBD1 as a possible D gene (5 bases). V dropped 1 base and J dropped 7 bases, with 19 bases sitting between them. The CDR3 has 16 residues. Germline loops: CDR1 LNHDA, CDR2 SQIVND (reference sequence). The CDR3 protein is CASSIALEGDVAGYTF. The sequenced CDR3 bases are TGTGCCAGTAGTATAGCCCTGGAAGGGGATGTCGCTGGC.

As regards this clone: The read halts 3 residues ahead of the CDR3 end, with the missing end drawn from the germline J gene. The V and J genes are TRBV7-8 and TRBJ2-3, with 11 positions matching TRBD2. With V trimmed by 5 bases and J by 3 bases, 4 bases remained unmatched. The length of the CDR3 is 15 residues. In germline, CDR1 is SGHVS, CDR2 FQNEAQ. The sequenced CDR3 bases are TGTGCCAGCAGCCTTACTAGCGGGAGTACAGATACG. Its protein is CASSLTSGSTDT. The whole CDR3 protein is CASSLTSGSTDTQYF.

Remarks on this clone: The DNA ends 3 residues before the CDR3 does, and the rest of the CDR3 is filled in from the germline J gene. This sequence joins TRBV6-1 and TRBJ1-5; D is undetermined. Germline V CDR1 and CDR2: MNHNS, SASEGT. This CDR3 has 16 amino acids. Trimming took 2 bases from V and 6 from J, leaving 17 bases between them. The CDR3 region is CASSEQEGLASQPQHF. Partial CDR3 DNA: TGTGCCAGCAGTGAACAGGAGGGCCTAGCGAGTCAGCCC.

On this clone: The read comes to an end 3 residues before the CDR3 does, leaving the germline J gene to fill in the end. The gene calls are TRBV5-1 and TRBJ1-2; 9 bases agree with TRBD1. This CDR3 is 15 amino acids long. After removal of 3 bases from V and 4 bases from J, the junction contained 7 bases not matched to a gene. Germline lookup yields CDR1 SGHRS and CDR2 YFSETQ. The part of the CDR3 DNA that was read is TGCGCCAGCAGCTCCAGCCCGGGACAGGGCTATGGC. It yields the protein CASSSSPGQGYG. The entire CDR3 reads CASSSSPGQGYGYTF.

In regard to this clone: The CDR3 end lies 3 residues beyond the end of the read and is filled in from the germline J gene. The V and J genes are TRBV18 and TRBJ2-1; 10 bases fit TRBD2. This CDR3 comprises 14 residues. With 3 bases clipped from V and 7 bases from J, the junction kept 3 bases outside the gene matches. Per germline, CDR1 KGHSH and CDR2 LQKENI. The CDR3 bases that were read are TGTGCCAGCTCACCTAGCGGGGGGTTTAATGAG. It is translated as CASSPSGGFNE. The complete CDR3 protein is CASSPSGGFNEQFF.

As for this clone: The read finishes 3 residues shy of the CDR3 end, and the germline J gene is used to complete it. V usage is TRBV7-9 and J usage is TRBJ1-1; possibly TRBD1 for D (6 bases). Germline V gene data show CDR1 as SEHNR and CDR2 as FQNEAQ (reference sequence). The CDR3 contains 15 residues. The V end was cut by 4 bases, the J end by 1 base, with 13 bases between. This CDR3 is CASSSRTAPNTEAFF. The part of the CDR3 DNA that was read is TGTGCCAGCAGCTCAAGGACAGCGCCGAACACTGAA. Complete variable domain (other parts from reference TRBV7-9 and TRBJ1-1): DTGVSQNPRHKITKRGQNVTFRCDPISEHNRLYWYRQTLGQGPEFLTYFQNEAQLEKSRLLSDRFSAERPKGSFSTLEIQRTEQGDSAMYLCASSSRTAPNTEAFFGQGTRLTVV.

With respect to this clone: The read ends 3 residues early relative to the CDR3; the germline J gene fills the gap. This chain connects TRBV10-3 to TRBJ1-2; 8 bases are shared with TRBD1. Germline CDR1 reads ENHRY; CDR2 reads SYGVKD. There are 13 residues in the CDR3. V shed 6 bases and J 6 bases; nucleotides not matched to a gene: 6. The CDR3: CAIRQGEEDGYTF. The covered CDR3 bases are TGTGCCATCAGACAGGGGGAAGAGGATGGC.

Notes on this clone: The read gets to within 3 residues of the CDR3 end, and the germline J gene fills in the rest. This chain uses TRBV7-6 with TRBJ2-3; 9 nucleotides match TRBD2. CDR1 SGHVS and CDR2 FNYEAQ come from the germline V gene. Trimming removed 5 bases from V and 1 base from J; junction bases left unmatched: 4. CDR3 size: 15 residues. The CDR3 here is CASSPLAGRTDTQYF. Partial CDR3 DNA: TGTGCCAGCAGCCCCCTAGCGGGGCGCACAGATACG. Looking up the rest from reference TRBV7-6 and TRBJ2-3 gives the full variable domain: GAGVSQSPRYKVTKRGQDVALRCDPISGHVSLYWYRQALGQGPEFLTYFNYEAQQDKSGLPNDRFSAERPEGSISTLTIQRTEQRDSAMYRCASSPLAGRTDTQYFGPGTRLTVL.

As for this clone: The missing CDR3 end, 3 residues past where the read stops, is filled in from the germline J gene. The chain carries TRBV6-2 or TRBV6-3 and TRBJ1-1, with D maybe TRBD1 (5 bases). The CDR3 is 16 residues long. The germline gives CDR1 MNHEY, CDR2 SVGEGT. V was trimmed by 0 bases and J by 1 base, leaving 12 bases between them. The CDR3 loop is CASSYSSHRQNTEAFF. Incomplete CDR3 DNA: TGTGCCAGCAGTTACTCGAGTCACAGGCAGAACACTGAA.

On this clone itself: Read sequence stops 3 residues before the CDR3 end, and the germline J gene provides the missing end. The chain has TRBV7-2 and TRBJ2-1; 7 bases agree with TRBD2. The CDR3 runs 17 residues. Germline V gives CDR1 SGHTA, CDR2 FQGNSA. The V gene end was trimmed by 0 bases and the J gene end by 2 bases; junction bases not matched to a gene: 7. CDR3 amino acids: CASSLAAASGPYNEQFF. The covered CDR3 bases are TGTGCCAGCAGCTTAGCGGCGGCTAGCGGCCCCTACAATGAG.

Regarding this clone: The CDR3 extends 3 residues past the end of the read, so its final part is completed from the germline J gene. The rearrangement uses TRBV2 and TRBJ2-7; D may be TRBD1 (6 bases). This CDR3 comprises 12 residues. Germline loops: CDR1 SNHLY, CDR2 FYNNEI. V was shortened by 8 bases and J by 5 bases, with 13 bases between the two germline ends. The CDR3 bases that were read are TGTGCCAGCCGTGGGGGCGGCGACGAG. This sequence encodes CASRGGGDE. The complete CDR3 sequence is CASRGGGDEQYF. Complete variable domain (other parts from reference TRBV2 and TRBJ2-7): EPEVTQTPSHQVTQMGQEVILRCVPISNHLYFYWYRQILGQKVEFLVSFYNNEISEKSEIFDDQFSVERPDGSNFTLKIRSTKLEDSAMYFCASRGGGDEQYFGPGTRLTVT.

A remark on this clone: The read ends 3 residues early relative to the CDR3; the germline J gene fills the gap. The rearrangement joins TRBV19 to TRBJ2-7; TRBD2 is a possible D gene (6 bases). The V end was cut by 5 bases, the J end by 4 bases, with 15 bases between. CDR1 and CDR2 from the germline V gene are LNHDA and SQIVND (reference sequence). The CDR3 has 14 amino acids. Partial CDR3 DNA: TGTGCCAGTAGTCTCTCGACTGCGGGGTACGAG. Its protein is CASSLSTAGYE. The complete CDR3 sequence is CASSLSTAGYEQYF.

The CDR3 bases that were read are TGCGCCAGCAGTGAGCTGGGACTAGCGGGGTTAGATACG. It translates to CASSELGLAGLDT. The whole CDR3 protein is CASSELGLAGLDTQYF. V and J are TRBV10-1 and TRBJ2-3; the match to TRBD2 covers 13 bases. The observed sequence ends 3 residues before the CDR3 terminus, with the missing tail filled in from the germline J gene. Germline V lookup: CDR1 WNHNN, CDR2 SYGVQD (reference sequence). V was clipped by 2 bases and J by 5 bases; unmatched bases: 4. The CDR3 covers 16 residues.

Turning to this clone: The CDR3 is cut off 3 residues early in the read; its end comes from the germline J gene. The chain couples TRBV10-3 to TRBJ1-1; 10 positions agree with TRBD1. Germline V lookup: CDR1 ENHRY, CDR2 SYGVKD. There are 17 residues in the CDR3. The junction had 10 bases not matched to a gene; V was cut back by 6 bases and J by 0 bases. The CDR3 protein is CAISPTGGGGMNTEAFF. The covered CDR3 bases are TGTGCCATCAGCCCGACAGGGGGCGGTGGTATGAACACTGAA.

Comment on this clone: The CDR3 end lies 3 residues beyond the end of the read and is filled in from the germline J gene. The genes are TRBV7-2 and TRBJ2-2; TRBD2 might be the D (5 bases). Germline V lookup: CDR1 SGHTA, CDR2 FQGNSA. CDR3 size: 13 residues. Trimming shortened V by 5 bases and J by 6 bases, and 10 bases separated the two germline ends. The sequenced CDR3 bases are TGTGCCAGCAGCCCTGCGAGGGCCGGGGAG. This codes for CASSPARAGE. In full, the CDR3 reads CASSPARAGELFF.

Concerning this clone itself: The CDR3 is cut off 3 residues early in the read; its end comes from the germline J gene. The rearrangement uses TRBV29-1 and TRBJ1-1; weak D call: TRBD1 (5 bases). The CDR3 runs 11 residues. Per germline, CDR1 SQVTM and CDR2 ANQGSEA. V was cut by 6 bases and J by 6 bases, with 11 bases left in between. The CDR3: CSVGGLAEAFF. CDR3 bases read: TGCAGCGTGGGGGGGTTGGCTGAA. The variable domain in full, completed from reference TRBV29-1 and TRBJ1-1, reads SAVISQKPSRDICQRGTSLTIQCQVDSQVTMMFWYRQQPGQSLTLIATANQGSEATYESGFVIDKFPISRPNLTFSTLTVSNMSPEDSSIYLCSVGGLAEAFFGQGTRLTVV.

Of note for this clone: Sequencing ends 3 residues short of the CDR3 end; the germline J gene provides the rest. The genes are TRBV6-2 or TRBV6-3 and TRBJ2-3; 13 bases fit TRBD2. The CDR3 has 17 residues. V trimming: 8 bases; J trimming: 0 bases; junction bases outside the gene matches: 8. CDR1 MNHEY and CDR2 SVGEGT come from the germline V gene. This CDR3 reads CASAGTSGETSTDTQYF. The part of the CDR3 DNA that was read is TGTGCCAGCGCCGGGACTAGCGGGGAAACTAGCACAGATACG.